This T cell receptor (beta chain) originates from a study of CD8 T cells in ankylosing spondylitis. The CDR3 is 14 amino acids. Germline assignment: CDR1 SGHVS and CDR2 FQNEAQ. A single record per CDR3 protein comes from TCRdb applying MiXCR to the 5' RACE reads. The sample has about 130,000 distinct CDR3 sequences, roughly an eighth seen once. Points on this clonotype: It may be a read error: a sequence one base away is much more abundant.

Material: blood, either unsorted or a sorted T cell fraction (not recorded which). The chain couples TRBV7-8 to TRBJ1-2; D is undetermined. This receptor was obtained from a female donor with ankylosing spondylitis or in good health (not recorded which). The CDR3 loop reads CASSTKASNYGDTF. The CDR3 DNA is TGTGCCAGCAGTACGAAGGCATCCAACTATGGCGACACCTTC.